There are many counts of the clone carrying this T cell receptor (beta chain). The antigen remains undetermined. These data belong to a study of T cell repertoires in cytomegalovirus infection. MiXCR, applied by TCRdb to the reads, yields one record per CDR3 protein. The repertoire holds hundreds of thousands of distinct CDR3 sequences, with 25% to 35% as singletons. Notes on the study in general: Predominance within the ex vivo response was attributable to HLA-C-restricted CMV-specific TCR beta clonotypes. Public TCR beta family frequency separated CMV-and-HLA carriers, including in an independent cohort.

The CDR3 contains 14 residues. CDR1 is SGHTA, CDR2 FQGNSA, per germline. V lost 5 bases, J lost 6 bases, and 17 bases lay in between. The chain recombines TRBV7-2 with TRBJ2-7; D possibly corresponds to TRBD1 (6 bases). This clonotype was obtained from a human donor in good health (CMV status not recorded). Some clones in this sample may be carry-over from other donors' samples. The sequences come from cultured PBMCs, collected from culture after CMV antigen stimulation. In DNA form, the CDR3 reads TGTGCCAGCAGCCCCATTTCATCACAGGGCGAGCAGTACTTC. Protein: CASSPISSQGEQYF.